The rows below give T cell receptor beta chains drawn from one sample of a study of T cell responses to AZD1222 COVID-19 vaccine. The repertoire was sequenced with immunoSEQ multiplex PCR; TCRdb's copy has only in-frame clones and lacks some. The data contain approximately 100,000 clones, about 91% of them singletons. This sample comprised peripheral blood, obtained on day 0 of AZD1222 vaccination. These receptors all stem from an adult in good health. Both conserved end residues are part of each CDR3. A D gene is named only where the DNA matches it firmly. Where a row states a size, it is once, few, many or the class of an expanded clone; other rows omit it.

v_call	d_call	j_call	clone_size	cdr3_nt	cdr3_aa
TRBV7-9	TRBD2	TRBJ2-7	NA	TGTGCCAGCAGCATTAGACTAGCGGGAGTCGACGAGCAGTACTTC	CASSIRLAGVDEQYF
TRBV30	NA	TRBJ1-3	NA	TGTGCCTGGAGTGCAGGGTCTGGAAACACCATATATTTT	CAWSAGSGNTIYF
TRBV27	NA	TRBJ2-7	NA	TGTGCCAGCAGTTACTCCCCCTTAGCCGACGAGCAGTACTTC	CASSYSPLADEQYF
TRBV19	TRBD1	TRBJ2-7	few	TGTGCCAGTAGTATGGACAGGGTGGGCGAGCAGTACTTC	CASSMDRVGEQYF
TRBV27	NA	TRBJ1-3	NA	TGTGCCAGCAGTTTATTCGGGGCTGCAGCCGCTGGAAACACCATATATTTT	CASSLFGAAAAGNTIYF
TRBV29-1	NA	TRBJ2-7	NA	TGCAGCGTTGACCCACGGACAGCGTTCTCTTTGGACGAGCAGTACTTC	CSVDPRTAFSLDEQYF
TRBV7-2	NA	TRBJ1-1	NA	TGTGCCAGCAGGAAAAACAGTGGGGGAACTGAAGCTTTCTTT	CASRKNSGGTEAFF
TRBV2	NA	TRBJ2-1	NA	TGTGCCAGCAGTTCATACGATGAGCAGTTCTTC	CASSSYDEQFF
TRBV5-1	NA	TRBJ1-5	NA	TGCGCCAGCAGCTCGGGGCCTGGCCAGCCCCAGCATTTT	CASSSGPGQPQHF
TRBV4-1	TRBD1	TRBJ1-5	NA	TGCGCCAGCAGCCAAGCAGGGGGGTCCAATCAGCCCCAGCATTTT	CASSQAGGSNQPQHF
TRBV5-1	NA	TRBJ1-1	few	TGCGCCAGCAGCTTGGAAAGGCACACTGAAGCTTTCTTT	CASSLERHTEAFF